These 31 T cell receptor beta chains share one sample of origin, sequenced in a study of read filtering for tumor transcriptome and immune sequencing. From roughly 390 ng of RNA, a library with molecular barcoded alpha/delta and beta/gamma adaptors was made. TCRdb recomputed calls from the reads with MiXCR, one row per CDR3 protein. The table lists around 65,000 distinct CDR3 sequences, 15% to 20% of them singletons. Material: a population of CD138-negative cells sorted from bone marrow. The source is a donor at least 40 years old with multiple myeloma.

This clonotype was found many times. The rearrangement joins TRBV20-1 to TRBJ1-1; no clear D. The CDR3 length is 10 residues. V shed 0 bases and J shed 11 bases, with 7 bases lying between them. The V gene's germline CDR1 is DFQATT and CDR2 SNEGSKA (reference sequence). This CDR3 reads CSARDVGAFF. The CDR3 bases are TGCAGTGCTAGAGATGTGGGGGCTTTCTTT.

Concerning this clonotype: The junction departs from germline at one end; a sequencing error may be responsible. The chain employs TRBV12-3 or TRBV12-4 and TRBJ2-5, with 8 bases that match TRBD2. The CDR3 is 14 amino acids. The DNA for the CDR3 is TGTGCCAGCACTTCGGGAGGGAGTCAAGAAACCCAGTACTTC. It yields the protein CASTSGGSQETQYF.

This clonotype was found many times. The CDR3 sequence: CAISRGGTEAFF. Here the CDR3 DNA reads TGTGCCATCTCCAGGGGGGGCACTGAAGCTTTCTTT. The chain has TRBV10-3 and TRBJ1-1; 7 bases map to TRBD1. This CDR3 is 12 amino acids long. The germline CDR1 and CDR2 sequences are ENHRY and SYGVKD. J gave up 4 bases and V 8 bases, and 4 bases lay outside the gene matches.

This clonotype was counted many times. The chain joins TRBV9 to TRBJ2-1; D unresolved. Germline loops: CDR1 SGDLS, CDR2 YYNGEE. V was clipped by 0 bases and J by 8 bases, with 21 bases between them. This CDR3 is 17 amino acids long. CDR3 protein: CASSVEGRAVARDEQFF. Here the CDR3 DNA reads TGTGCCAGCAGCGTAGAGGGTCGGGCAGTGGCTCGGGATGAGCAGTTCTTC.

This clonotype was detected many times. The V and J genes are TRBV3-1 and TRBJ2-7, with 8 nucleotides matching TRBD2. Germline V gene sequence: CDR1 LGHDT, CDR2 YNNKEL (reference sequence). V was clipped by 9 bases and J by 2 bases; unmatched bases: 3. CDR3 length equals 12 residues. The CDR3 region has the DNA TGTGCCAGGAGCGGGAGCCCCTACGAGCAGTACTTC. Its translation is CARSGSPYEQYF.

This clonotype was found many times. The chain employs TRBV28 and TRBJ2-3, with D hard to call. V was clipped by 4 bases and J by 2 bases, with 4 bases between them. The CDR3 spans 12 residues. CDR1 and CDR2 from the germline V gene are MDHEN and SYDVKM. CDR3 in DNA: TGTGCCAGCAGTTCGTACACAGATACGCAGTATTTT. Protein product: CASSSYTDTQYF.

In this sample, this clonotype turned up many times. The chain uses TRBV7-3 and TRBJ2-3; D may match TRBD1 or TRBD2 (5 bases each). The CDR3 totals 14 residues. V was pared by 0 bases and J by 2 bases, with 6 bases between. Germline CDR1 and CDR2: SGHTA and FQGTGA. CDR3 in DNA: TGTGCCAGCAGCTTAACGGGGACCACAGATACGCAGTATTTT. It translates to CASSLTGTTDTQYF.

In the case of this clonotype: The junction departs from germline at one end; a sequencing error may be responsible. The chain links TRBV9 to TRBJ2-1; the match to TRBD2 covers 9 bases. The CDR3 is 15 amino acids. Germline V gene sequence: CDR1 SGDLS, CDR2 YYNGEE. DNA of the CDR3: TGCGCCAGCAGCGTAGTAGCGGGAGATGGGAGTGGGCAGTTCTTC. Translation: CASSVVAGDGSGQFF.

This clonotype was seen ten or more times. The CDR3 sequence: CASSRTSGGASTQYF. CDR3 bases: TGTGCCAGCAGCCGGACTAGCGGGGGGGCAAGTACGCAGTATTTT. V gene TRBV7-9 combines with J gene TRBJ2-3; 15 bases fit TRBD2. V shed 5 bases, J shed 8 bases, and the junction held 5 bases outside the gene matches. The CDR3 contains 15 residues. The V gene's germline CDR1 is SEHNR and CDR2 FQNEAQ (reference sequence). Supplemented by reference TRBV7-9 and TRBJ2-3, the full variable domain reads DTGVSQNPRHKITKRGQNVTFRCDPISEHNRLYWYRQTLGQGPEFLTYFQNEAQLEKSRLLSDRFSAERPKGSFSTLEIQRTEQGDSAMYLCASSRTSGGASTQYFGPGTRLTVL.

There are many counts of this clonotype. The V and J genes are TRBV20-1 and TRBJ1-1, with 8 bases lining up with TRBD1. J lost 8 bases, V lost 1 base, and 9 bases had no gene match. The CDR3 consists of 14 residues. Germline V CDR1 and CDR2: DFQATT, SNEGSKA (reference sequence). The CDR3 loop reads CSARVGTGGREAFF. CDR3 in DNA: TGCAGTGCTAGAGTAGGGACAGGAGGACGGGAAGCTTTCTTT.

The table lists this clonotype with many counts. This chain uses TRBV4-2 with TRBJ2-7; TRBD2 aligns across 12 bases. CDR1 and CDR2 from the germline V gene are LGHNA and YNFKEQ. The V segment lost 1 base and the J segment 4 bases; nucleotides outside the gene matches: 11. The CDR3 is 18 amino acids. CDR3 bases: TGTGCCAGCAGCCAAGTAACGACTAGCGGGAGTTACATATACGAGCAGTACTTC. Amino acid sequence: CASSQVTTSGSYIYEQYF.

Turning to this clonotype: Given a much more abundant clone one base away, this may be a read error. V and J are TRBV29-1 and TRBJ2-5, with TRBD2 as a possible D gene (5 bases). CDR1 and CDR2 (germline): SQVTM, ANQGSEA. The CDR3 extends over 14 amino acids. The CDR3 loop reads CSVALAGNQETPYF. In DNA form, the CDR3 reads TGCAGCGTTGCCCTGGCGGGCAACCAAGAGACCCCGTACTTC.

The table lists this clonotype with a few counts. The rearrangement joins TRBV6-5 to TRBJ1-2, with D perhaps TRBD1 (6 bases). V lost 11 bases to trimming and J lost 3 bases, with 16 bases between them. Germline CDR1 and CDR2: MNHEY and SVGAGI. The CDR3 length is 13 residues. CDR3 nucleotides: TGTGCCTCTTGGACCAGGGGAGACTATGGCTACACCTTC. It yields the protein CASWTRGDYGYTF.

The table lists this clonotype with many counts. J is TRBJ1-1 and V is TRBV7-2; a weak D match, TRBD1 (5 bases). This CDR3 comprises 15 residues. Germline-derived CDR1 and CDR2 are SGHTA and FQGNSA. Trimming took off 4 bases at V and 2 bases at J, with 14 bases between the two ends. The CDR3 here is CASSSAGLSNTEAFF. The CDR3 region has the DNA TGTGCCAGCAGCTCGGCGGGACTCAGCAACACTGAAGCTTTCTTT.

As to this clonotype: This likely traces to a read error, being one base from a far larger clone. V is TRBV6-6 and J is TRBJ2-5, with D possibly matching TRBD1 (6 bases). Germline V gene sequence: CDR1 MNHNY, CDR2 SVGAGI (reference sequence). This CDR3 region has 12 residues. V was pared by 5 bases and J by 9 bases, with 13 bases between. DNA for the CDR3: TGTGCCAGCAGTCAGGGGAAGAAGGCCCAGTACTTC. Protein: CASSQGKKAQYF.

This clonotype occurred once. A single base separates this from a much larger clone, so it may be a read error. This chain connects TRBV7-9 to TRBJ2-3; D remains ambiguous. The CDR3 spans 16 residues. Trimming cost V 4 bases and J 0 bases, with 14 bases left between them. Germline V gene sequence: CDR1 SEHNR, CDR2 FQNEAQ (reference sequence). Written as DNA, the CDR3 is TGTGCCAGCAGCTCCTCTAGATCCTCTAGCACAGATACGCAGTATTTT. The encoded protein is CASSSSRSSSTDTQYF.

With respect to this clonotype: This may be a read error, as it is one base from a much larger clone. The rearrangement links TRBV10-3 to TRBJ2-2; D gene uncertain. The germline V gene has CDR1 ENHRY and CDR2 SYGVKD. The CDR3 loop spans 14 amino acids. CDR3 sequence reads: CAVSESNRAGELFF. The DNA of the CDR3 is TGTGCCGTCAGTGAGTCGAATAGGGCCGGGGAGCTGTTTTTT.

This clonotype was seen repeatedly, ten times or more. This CDR3 is CSVEDLSRQMNTEAFF. CDR3 DNA: TGCAGCGTTGAAGATCTTAGCAGGCAGATGAACACTGAAGCTTTCTTT. The chain employs TRBV29-1 and TRBJ1-1; no clear D gene. V lost 0 bases, J lost 0 bases, and 14 bases lay in between. The CDR3 length is 16 residues. Germline assignment: CDR1 SQVTM and CDR2 ANQGSEA.

This clonotype was detected ten times or more. Here the CDR3 reads CASSFSGTGNEQFF. CDR3 in DNA: TGTGCCAGCAGTTTCTCAGGGACAGGCAATGAGCAGTTCTTC. The chain employs TRBV28 and TRBJ2-1; TRBD1 matches 8 bases. Looked up from germline, CDR1 is MDHEN and CDR2 is SYDVKM. The CDR3 extends over 14 amino acids. V lost 3 bases, J lost 6 bases, and 4 bases stayed unmatched.

The rearrangement links TRBV19 to TRBJ1-5, with D perhaps TRBD1 (5 bases). CDR1 LNHDA and CDR2 SQIVND come from the germline V gene (reference sequence). The CDR3 totals 14 residues. Trimming left V 1 base short and J 5 bases short, with 9 bases between. CDR3 protein: CASSIAGGYQPQHF. CDR3 sequence (DNA): TGTGCCAGTAGTATAGCTGGGGGGTATCAGCCCCAGCATTTT.

In its sample, this clonotype was seen many times. The rearrangement links TRBV7-2 to TRBJ2-2; 8 positions agree with TRBD2. The J segment lost 4 bases and the V segment lost 5 bases, leaving 18 bases of the junction unmatched. CDR3 length: 19 residues. Looked up from germline, CDR1 is SGHTA and CDR2 is FQGNSA. CDR3 nucleotide sequence: TGTGCCAGCAGCAAGTCGGGAGCTAGCGGGCCGGTGGGCACCGGGGAGCTGTTTTTT. Protein product: CASSKSGASGPVGTGELFF. The variable domain in full, completed from reference TRBV7-2 and TRBJ2-2, reads GAGVSQSPSNKVTEKGKDVELRCDPISGHTALYWYRQSLGQGLEFLIYFQGNSAPDKSGLPSDRFSAERTGGSVSTLTIQRTQQEDSAVYLCASSKSGASGPVGTGELFFGEGSRLTVL.

This clonotype was observed a handful of times. This chain joins TRBV15 and TRBJ2-2, with TRBD2 matching over 11 bases. The CDR3 spans 16 residues. The V gene's germline CDR1 is LNHNV and CDR2 YYDKDF (reference sequence). With 3 bases clipped from V and 6 bases from J, the junction kept 6 bases outside the gene matches. The CDR3 coding sequence is TGTGCCACCAGCAGGACTAGCGGGGTCGACGCCGGGGAGCTGTTTTTT. This sequence encodes CATSRTSGVDAGELFF. The whole variable domain, remainder taken from reference TRBV15 and TRBJ2-2, is DAMVIQNPRYQVTQFGKPVTLSCSQTLNHNVMYWYQQKSSQAPKLLFHYYDKDFNNEADTPDNFQSRRPNTSFCFLDIRSPGLGDTAMYLCATSRTSGVDAGELFFGEGSRLTVL.

This clonotype showed up many times. The chain uses TRBV29-1 and TRBJ2-7; 7 bases are a match to TRBD2. This CDR3 has 13 residues. Germline-derived CDR1 and CDR2 are SQVTM and ANQGSEA. J gave up 2 bases and V 4 bases, and 5 bases lay outside the gene matches. CDR3 in amino acids: CSVASGNAYEQYF. The CDR3 DNA is TGCAGCGTTGCAAGCGGGAATGCCTACGAGCAGTACTTC.

This clonotype was detected many times. The chain employs TRBV5-1 and TRBJ2-1, with 11 bases that match TRBD2. The CDR3 totals 18 residues. The V gene end was trimmed by 0 bases and the J gene end by 4 bases; junction bases not matched to a gene: 9. Per germline, CDR1 SGHRS and CDR2 YFSETQ. The CDR3 DNA reads as TGCGCCAGCAGCTTGGGACTAGCGGGGTCTTATGGGTACAATGAGCAGTTCTTC. It codes for CASSLGLAGSYGYNEQFF.

Note on this clonotype: This could be a read error, since a much larger clone is one nucleotide away. In nucleotides, the CDR3 is TGTGCCAGCAGCCCACTTTTAGGCCACGAGCAGTACTTC. Protein product: CASSPLLGHEQYF. V is TRBV7-2 and J is TRBJ2-7, with D uncertain. Germline CDR1 reads SGHTA; CDR2 reads FQGNSA. The CDR3 consists of 13 residues. The V gene lost 5 bases and the J gene lost 5 bases, with 13 bases spanning the gap.

The chain is built from TRBV2 and TRBJ1-3; D uncertain. This CDR3 region has 12 residues. The germline V gene encodes CDR1 SNHLY and CDR2 FYNNEI. V was pared by 8 bases and J by 0 bases, with 5 bases between. CDR3 nucleotide sequence: TGTGCCAGCCTTGCCTCTGGAAACACCATATATTTT. It is translated as CASLASGNTIYF. The variable domain in full, with the rest retrieved from reference TRBV2 and TRBJ1-3, is EPEVTQTPSHQVTQMGQEVILRCVPISNHLYFYWYRQILGQKVEFLVSFYNNEISEKSEIFDDQFSVERPDGSNFTLKIRSTKLEDSAMYFCASLASGNTIYFGEGSWLTVV.

This clonotype was counted ten times or more. The rearrangement links TRBV29-1 to TRBJ2-7; 9 nucleotides match TRBD1. CDR1 is SQVTM, CDR2 ANQGSEA, per germline. The CDR3 is 12 residues long. J was trimmed by 9 bases and V by 7 bases; bases with no gene match: 10. The DNA of the CDR3 is TGCAGCGCGATTCCGGGACAGGGAAGGCAGTACTTC. Amino acids: CSAIPGQGRQYF.

This clonotype was counted many times. This sequence joins TRBV28 and TRBJ1-5, with D unclear. The CDR3 has 15 residues. Germline V gene lookup returns CDR1 MDHEN and CDR2 SYDVKM. V shed 0 bases and J shed 6 bases, with 12 bases lying between them. CDR3 in amino acids: CASSLWSGVVQPQHF. Here the CDR3 DNA reads TGTGCCAGCAGTTTATGGTCGGGAGTAGTTCAGCCCCAGCATTTT.

This clonotype has ten or more counts. This chain links TRBV7-9 with TRBJ2-7; the match to TRBD1 covers 9 bases. Trimming cost V 4 bases and J 3 bases; bases outside gene matches: 7. This CDR3 contains 15 residues. CDR1 and CDR2 from the germline V gene are SEHNR and FQNEAQ (reference sequence). CDR3 amino acids: CASSSPDRGHYEQYF. The DNA of the CDR3 is TGTGCCAGCAGCTCCCCGGACAGGGGACACTACGAGCAGTACTTC.

J is TRBJ2-5 and V is TRBV18, with 14 bases fitting TRBD2. This CDR3 has 17 residues. V lost 1 base to trimming and J lost 4 bases; unmatched junction nucleotides: 5. Germline assignment: CDR1 KGHSH and CDR2 LQKENI. The CDR3 loop reads CASSPLGLAGGAETQYF. In DNA, the CDR3 is TGTGCCAGCTCACCACTCGGACTAGCGGGGGGAGCAGAGACCCAGTACTTC.

This clonotype was detected many times. CDR3 protein: CASSLSSGTSTDTQYF. The CDR3 nucleotides are TGTGCCAGCAGTTTATCCTCCGGGACTAGCACAGATACGCAGTATTTT. The chain couples TRBV28 to TRBJ2-3, with D tentatively TRBD2 (6 bases). Germline CDR1 is MDHEN and CDR2 is SYDVKM. Trimming stripped 1 base from V and 0 bases from J, with 11 bases between. CDR3 length: 16 amino acids.